This is a list of T cell receptor beta chains from one sample in a study of shared clonotypes between healthy human individuals. Sequencing was performed with immunoSEQ multiplex PCR; in TCRdb, only in-frame clones are kept and a portion is missing. Here the sample spans 650,000 to 700,000 clones, about 92% being singletons. Source material: memory CD8+ T cells from PBMCs. The receptors stem from a man younger than 35 in good health. Some clones in this sample may be carry-over from other donors' samples. CDR3s include the opening cysteine and the closing phenylalanine or tryptophan. The order of the fields is clone size, J gene, V gene, D gene, CDR3 DNA, CDR3 protein. A D gene is named only where the DNA matches it firmly. Not all rows give a size; the values are once, few, many and, for expanded clones, a class.

>NA|TRBJ1-4|TRBV5-1|NA
TGCGCCAGCAGCTTACGTGCTAATGAAAAACTGTTTTTT
CASSLRANEKLFF
>once|TRBJ2-7|TRBV7-2|TRBD1
TGTGCCAGCAGCTTACCGGGACAGCCCTACGAGCAGTACTTC
CASSLPGQPYEQYF
>few|TRBJ2-7|TRBV30|NA
TGTGCCTGGAGTGCCCGACTTGGCGAGCAGTACTTC
CAWSARLGEQYF
>once|TRBJ2-7|TRBV7-9|NA
TGTGCCAGCAGCGTAGGGGACGGCTACGAGCAGTACTTC
CASSVGDGYEQYF
>few|TRBJ1-1|TRBV7-9|NA
TGTGCCAGCACCACCTCGGAGTTGAACACTGAAGCTTTCTTT
CASTTSELNTEAFF
>NA|TRBJ2-7|TRBV27|TRBD2
TGTGCCAGCAGTTTATCCCTAGCGGGGGGGGAGCAGTACTTC
CASSLSLAGGEQYF
>NA|TRBJ2-1|TRBV27|TRBD2
TGTGCCAGCAGTCCCTTCCCCCTAGCGGGAGTTCGTAATGAGCAGTTCTTC
CASSPFPLAGVRNEQFF
>NA|TRBJ2-3|TRBV11-2|TRBD2
TGTGCCAGCAGACCCCGGCTAGCGGGAGGGCCGGAAGATACGCAGTATTTT
CASRPRLAGGPEDTQYF
>NA|TRBJ2-7|TRBV9|NA
TGTGCCAGCAGCGTAGCGGACGGACCCTACGAGCAGTACTTC
CASSVADGPYEQYF
>NA|TRBJ2-7|TRBV6-1|NA
TGTGCCACCCGGCCAGAGACACTTACTCTGGACGAGCAGTACTTC
CATRPETLTLDEQYF
>once|TRBJ2-2|TRBV7-6|TRBD2
TGTGCCAGCAGCTTAGCACTAGCGGGAGGGGAAACCGGGGAGCTGTTTTTT
CASSLALAGGETGELFF
>once|TRBJ2-7|TRBV5-1|NA
TGCGCCAGCAGCCCTCAGGGGTCCAGGGAGCAGTACTTC
CASSPQGSREQYF
>few|TRBJ1-2|TRBV7-9|NA
TGTGCCAGCAGCTTGGGGGGAGAACTCAAAGACTATGGCTACACCTTC
CASSLGGELKDYGYTF
>NA|TRBJ2-3|TRBV7-9|NA
TGTGCCAGCAGCTTAGTAGGGGGCGGGGATGCAGATACGCAGTATTTT
CASSLVGGGDADTQYF
>NA|TRBJ2-5|TRBV15|NA
TGTGCCACCAGCAGAGCCCCGACCAGGGTTCAAGAGACCCAGTACTTC
CATSRAPTRVQETQYF
>NA|TRBJ1-1|TRBV7-9|NA
TGTGCCAGCAGCCGCGGGGAAATGAACACTGAAGCTTTCTTT
CASSRGEMNTEAFF
>NA|TRBJ1-1|TRBV30|TRBD1
TGTGCCTGGAGCGTAGGGGGCTCTGAAGCTTTCTTT
CAWSVGGSEAFF
>NA|TRBJ2-2|TRBV6-1|NA
TGTGCCAGCAGTGAAGCGGTCTGGGGGCGGAACACCGGGGAGCTGTTTTTT
CASSEAVWGRNTGELFF
>once|TRBJ1-2|TRBV19|NA
TGTGCCAGTGGGCAGTGGCACGGGGAAATCTATGGCTACACCTTC
CASGQWHGEIYGYTF